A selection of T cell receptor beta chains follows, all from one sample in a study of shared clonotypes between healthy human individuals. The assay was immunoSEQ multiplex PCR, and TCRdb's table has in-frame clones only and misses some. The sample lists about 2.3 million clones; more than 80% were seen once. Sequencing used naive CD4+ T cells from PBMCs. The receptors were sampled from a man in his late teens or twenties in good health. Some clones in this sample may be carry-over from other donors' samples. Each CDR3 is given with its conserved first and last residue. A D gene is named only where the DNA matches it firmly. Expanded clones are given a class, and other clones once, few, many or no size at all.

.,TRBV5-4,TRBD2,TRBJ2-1,TGTGCCAGCAGCTTGGGGGGACTAACCTACAATGAGCAGTTCTTC,CASSLGGLTYNEQFF
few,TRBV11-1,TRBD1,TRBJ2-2,TGTGCCAGCAGCTTAGACGGACAGGGAAGCACCGGGGAGCTGTTTTTT,CASSLDGQGSTGELFF
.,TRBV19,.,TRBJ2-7,TGTGCCAGTAGTATAACAGGGCACTCCTACGAGCAGTACTTC,CASSITGHSYEQYF
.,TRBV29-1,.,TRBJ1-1,TGCAGCGTTGAAGGTGGGACGGGCACTGAAGCTTTCTTT,CSVEGGTGTEAFF
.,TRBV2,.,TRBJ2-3,TGTGCCAGCATGGGGACGTCGGGCACAGATACGCAGTATTTT,CASMGTSGTDTQYF
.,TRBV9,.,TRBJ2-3,TGTGCCAGCAGCTTTTCGGCGGTAAGCACAGATACGCAGTATTTT,CASSFSAVSTDTQYF
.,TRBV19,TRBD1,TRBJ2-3,TGTGCCAGTAGTATAAGGGGACAGGGCACAGATACGCAGTATTTT,CASSIRGQGTDTQYF
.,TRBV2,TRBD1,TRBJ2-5,TGTGCCAGCAGTGAAAGGGACAGGGGCTTGGGTCGCGAGACCCAGTACTTC,CASSERDRGLGRETQYF
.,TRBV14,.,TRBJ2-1,TGTGCCAGCAGCCAAGATCACGGGTCCTACAATGAGCAGTTCTTC,CASSQDHGSYNEQFF
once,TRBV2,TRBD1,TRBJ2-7,TGTGCCAGCAGTGGTATGGGACAGGGGTTCTCCTACGAGCAGTACTTC,CASSGMGQGFSYEQYF
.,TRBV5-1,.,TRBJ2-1,TGCGCCAGCAGCTTGGCCGAGGCCCAACACAATGAGCAGTTCTTC,CASSLAEAQHNEQFF
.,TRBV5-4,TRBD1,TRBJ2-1,TGTGCCAGCAGCTTCCGCGGGACAGGGGGCCGGGGCTCCTACAATGAGCAGTTCTTC,CASSFRGTGGRGSYNEQFF
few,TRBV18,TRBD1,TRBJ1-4,TGTGCCAGCTCACCTGGACAGGGGTGGGAAAAACTGTTTTTT,CASSPGQGWEKLFF
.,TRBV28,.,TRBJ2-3,TGTGCCAGCAGTTTGGTCGACTCTCAGAGCACAGATACGCAGTATTTT,CASSLVDSQSTDTQYF
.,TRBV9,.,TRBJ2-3,TGTGCCAGCAGCGCGACAGCTCATGATACGCAGTATTTT,CASSATAHDTQYF
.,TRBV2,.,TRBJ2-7,TGTGCCAGCAGTGACCCTTATCACGTACGTAACGAGCAGTACTTC,CASSDPYHVRNEQYF
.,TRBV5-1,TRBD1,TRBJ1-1,TGCGCCAGCGGCCAGGGACAGAATATCCGCACTGAAGCTTTCTTT,CASGQGQNIRTEAFF
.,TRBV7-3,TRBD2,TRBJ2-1,TGTGCCAGCAGCCGATGGGCGGCGGGAGTCTCCTACAATGAGCAGTTCTTC,CASSRWAAGVSYNEQFF
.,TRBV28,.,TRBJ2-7,TGTGCCAGCACCAGAGCCGGTCCCTACGAGCAGTACTTC,CASTRAGPYEQYF
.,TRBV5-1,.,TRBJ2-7,TGCGCCAGCACCCCAGGGGCCTCCTACGAGCAGTACTTC,CASTPGASYEQYF
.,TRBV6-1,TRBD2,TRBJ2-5,TGTGCCAGCATGTCTAGCGGGAGGGAAGAGACCCAGTACTTC,CASMSSGREETQYF
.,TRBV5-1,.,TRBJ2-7,TGCGCCAGCAGCTTGCTCGGTAGTGCAGCGGAGCAGTACTTC,CASSLLGSAAEQYF
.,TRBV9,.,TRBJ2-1,TGTGCCAGCACCCCCCGGAGTCCATCCTCCTACAATGAGCAGTTCTTC,CASTPRSPSSYNEQFF
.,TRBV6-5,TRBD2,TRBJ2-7,TGTGCCAGCAGCGCCACCGGGACTAGCGGGAGTTTGTACTTC,CASSATGTSGSLYF
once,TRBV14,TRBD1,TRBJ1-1,TGTGCCAGCAGCTTCGGGCAGGGGGCATGGACTGAAGCTTTCTTT,CASSFGQGAWTEAFF
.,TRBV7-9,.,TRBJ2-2,TGTGCCAGCAGCTCATTGACAGGGACTCCCGGGGAGCTGTTTTTT,CASSSLTGTPGELFF
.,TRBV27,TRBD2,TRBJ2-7,TGTGCCAGCAGTTTATTCTCTAGCGGGAGGGCAATCGGGGAGTACGAGCAGTACTTC,CASSLFSSGRAIGEYEQYF
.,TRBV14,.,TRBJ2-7,TGTGCCAGCTCACCGCAAAGCGGCACCACCTACGAGCAGTACTTC,CASSPQSGTTYEQYF
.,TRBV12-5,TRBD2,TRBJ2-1,TGTGCTAGTGGTTCCAGCGGGAGTAACGATGAGCAGTTCTTC,CASGSSGSNDEQFF
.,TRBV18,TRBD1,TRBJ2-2,TGTGCCAGCTCACCCAGGGGGCCGGGCACCGGGGAGCTGTTTTTT,CASSPRGPGTGELFF
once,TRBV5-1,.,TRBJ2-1,TGCGCCAGCAGCTTGGAGTCCAGCTCCTACAATGAGCAGTTCTTC,CASSLESSSYNEQFF
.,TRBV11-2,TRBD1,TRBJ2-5,TGTGCCAGCACCTCCATTCGGGACAGGGGCCCAGAGACCCAGTACTTC,CASTSIRDRGPETQYF
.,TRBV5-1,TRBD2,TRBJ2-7,TGCGCCAGCAGCTTGGTGGGAGGGGCGAACTACGAGCAGTACTTC,CASSLVGGANYEQYF
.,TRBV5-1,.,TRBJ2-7,TGCGCCAGCAGCCTGACAGCTTCCGAGCAGTACTTC,CASSLTASEQYF
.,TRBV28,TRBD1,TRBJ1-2,TGTGCCAGCAGCCTCCCCGGGACAGGCCCTGCTCGGTATGGCTACACCTTC,CASSLPGTGPARYGYTF
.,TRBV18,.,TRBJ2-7,TGTGCCAGCTCACCAGCGGGCGGATCCTACGAGCAGTACTTC,CASSPAGGSYEQYF
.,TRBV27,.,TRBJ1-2,TGTGCCACCGCCCCCAATGAGGTATTCTATGGCTACACCTTC,CATAPNEVFYGYTF
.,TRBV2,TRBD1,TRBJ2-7,TGTGCCAGCAGGGACCGGGACAGGGGGCGCAGGAGCGAGCAGTACTTC,CASRDRDRGRRSEQYF
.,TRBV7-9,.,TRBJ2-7,TGTGCCAGCAGCTTAGCACCACAAGGCTACCTCGCCGAGCAGTACTTC,CASSLAPQGYLAEQYF
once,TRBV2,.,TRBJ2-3,TGTGCCAGCAGTGGTTCCGGCAGGGTTTCATATACGCAGTATTTT,CASSGSGRVSYTQYF
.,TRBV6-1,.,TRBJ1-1,TGTGCCAGCAGTTTTGGCAACACTGAAGCTTTCTTT,CASSFGNTEAFF
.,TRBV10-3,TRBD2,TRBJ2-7,TGTGCCATCAGTGAGTCTCGGACACTAGCGGGGGTAGGGTTGTACTTC,CAISESRTLAGVGLYF
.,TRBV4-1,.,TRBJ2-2,TGCGCCAGCAGCCCTATACTGACTAAAGGGCGGTTCGGGGAGCTGTTTTTT,CASSPILTKGRFGELFF
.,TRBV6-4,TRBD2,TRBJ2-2,TGTGCCAGCAGTGTCCGCGTTCTAGCGGGAGAAACCGGGGAGCTGTTTTTT,CASSVRVLAGETGELFF
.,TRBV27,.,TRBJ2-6,TGTGCCAGCGGGTTGGGAAGGCAAAGCTCTGGGGCCAACGTCCTGACTTTC,CASGLGRQSSGANVLTF
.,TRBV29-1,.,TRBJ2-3,TGCAGCGTTAAACGTAGACTTAGCACAGATACGCAGTATTTT,CSVKRRLSTDTQYF
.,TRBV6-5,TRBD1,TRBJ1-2,TGTGCCAGCAGGAGGACAGGACAAATAGCCTATGGCTACACCTTC,CASRRTGQIAYGYTF
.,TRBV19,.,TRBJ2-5,TGTGCCAGTAGTTTTGGGCTAGCAGGAGTTGAGACCCAGTACTTC,CASSFGLAGVETQYF
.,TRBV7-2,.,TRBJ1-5,TGTGCCAGCAGCTTAGCCAGGCATAGCAATCAGCCCCAGCATTTT,CASSLARHSNQPQHF